This T cell receptor (beta chain) was recorded in a study of cytomegalovirus exposure and HLA in healthy donors. Broader study findings: V- and J-gene trimming of TCR beta was linked (in a later analysis) to a missense DCLRE1C variant. Confirmation in vitro established that a few CMV-associated chains were specific for CMV antigens. Cytomegalovirus association was assigned to 150 to 200 TCR beta chains.

CDR1 is SGHTA and CDR2 is FQGNSA in the germline V gene. V was clipped by 5 bases and J by 6 bases; unmatched bases: 7. There are 14 residues in the CDR3. This PCR relied on a set of 60 Vbeta primers and 13 Jbeta primers. Method: immunoSEQ multiplex PCR; TCRdb's copy keeps in-frame clones and lacks some. The data show some 250,000 clones, with over 80% seen just once and 5.4% held by the top ten. This clone was counted between two and nine times. The antigen remains undetermined. Specimen: PBMCs. V gene TRBV7-2 combines with J gene TRBJ2-7; TRBD2 agrees at 10 bases. The receptor's source is a woman aged 40 to 55 in good health and CMV-seropositive. This chain's CDR3 is CASSKLAGNGEQYF. The CDR3 DNA reads as TGTGCCAGCAGCAAACTAGCGGGAAACGGCGAGCAGTACTTC.